The present T cell receptor (beta chain) was sequenced within a study of shared clonotypes between healthy human individuals. Sequencing was performed on unsorted PBMC DNA using ten immunoSEQ deep assay plates. Generated by immunoSEQ multiplex PCR, the TCRdb table keeps only in-frame clones and is missing some. The sample has hundreds of thousands of clones; roughly four fifths are singletons. Study-wide results and limits: Expectations were that clonotype sharing among donors would be affected by sequencing depth.

As concerns this clone: What it binds is not known.

The sequenced sample was PBMCs. This TCR came from a woman in her thirties or forties in good health. Some clones in this sample may be carry-over from other donors' samples.

The CDR3 coding sequence is TGTGCCAGTAGTGAAGGGGGCGCTGGGGGAGAGCAGTACTTC. Protein: CASSEGGAGGEQYF. V gene TRBV19 combines with J gene TRBJ2-7; TRBD1 aligns across 7 bases. V lost 5 bases, J lost 7 bases, and 11 bases stayed unmatched. The V gene's germline CDR1 is LNHDA and CDR2 SQIVND (reference sequence). The CDR3 spans 14 residues.